The count of the clone carrying this TCR beta chain is one. Naive CD45RA+ and memory CD45RA-negative subsets were split from CD4+ cells. Generated by immunoSEQ multiplex PCR, the TCRdb table keeps only in-frame clones and is missing some. The table shows about 1.5 million clones, with 98% occurring only once. Trimming pared 7 bases from V and 1 base from J, leaving 17 bases between. The CDR3 extends over 15 amino acids. Germline V gives CDR1 SQVTM, CDR2 ANQGSEA. The sample originates from a study of shared clonotypes between healthy human individuals. The material sequenced was naive CD4+ T cells sorted from blood. Subset indicated: CD45RA+ positively selected. The sequence derives from a man aged 30 to 45 in good health. The chain joins TRBV29-1 to TRBJ2-1; D may match TRBD1 or TRBD2 (5 bases each). CDR3: CSGAPGRTSYNEQFF. The CDR3 nucleotides are TGCAGCGGGGCCCCGGGACGTACGTCCTACAATGAGCAGTTCTTC.